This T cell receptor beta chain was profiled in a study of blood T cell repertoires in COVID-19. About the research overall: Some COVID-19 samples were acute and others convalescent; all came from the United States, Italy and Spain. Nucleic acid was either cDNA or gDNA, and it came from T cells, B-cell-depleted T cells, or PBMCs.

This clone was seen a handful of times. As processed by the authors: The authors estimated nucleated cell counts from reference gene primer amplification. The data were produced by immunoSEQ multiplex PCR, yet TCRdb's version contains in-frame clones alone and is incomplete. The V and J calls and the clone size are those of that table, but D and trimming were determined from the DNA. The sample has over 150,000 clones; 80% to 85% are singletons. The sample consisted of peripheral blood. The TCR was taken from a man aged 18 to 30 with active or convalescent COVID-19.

The CDR3, as DNA: TGTGCCAGCAGTTATTCCGGGAGCAATCAGCCCCAGCATTTT. Translated: CASSYSGSNQPQHF. The chain carries TRBV6-5 and TRBJ1-5; D uncertain. The V end was cut by 3 bases, the J end by 1 base, with 7 bases between. This CDR3 is built from 14 residues. CDR1 is MNHEY, CDR2 SVGAGI, per germline.